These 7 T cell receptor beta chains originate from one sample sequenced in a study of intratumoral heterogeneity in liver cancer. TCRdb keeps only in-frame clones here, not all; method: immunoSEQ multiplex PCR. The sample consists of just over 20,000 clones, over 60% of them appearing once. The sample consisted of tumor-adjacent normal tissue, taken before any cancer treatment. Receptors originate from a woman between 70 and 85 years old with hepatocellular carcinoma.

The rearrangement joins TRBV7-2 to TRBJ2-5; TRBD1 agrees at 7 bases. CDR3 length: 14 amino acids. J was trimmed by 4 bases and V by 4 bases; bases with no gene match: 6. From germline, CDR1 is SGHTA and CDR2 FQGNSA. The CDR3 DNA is TGTGCCAGCAGCTCGCCTCCAGGGGGAGAGACCCAGTACTTC. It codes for CASSSPPGGETQYF.

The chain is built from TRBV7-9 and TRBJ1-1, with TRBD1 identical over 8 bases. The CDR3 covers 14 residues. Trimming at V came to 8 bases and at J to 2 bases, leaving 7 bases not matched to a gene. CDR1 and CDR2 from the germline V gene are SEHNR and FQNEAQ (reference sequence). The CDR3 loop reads CASFEGQANTEAFF. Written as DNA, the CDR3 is TGTGCCAGCTTCGAGGGACAGGCCAACACTGAAGCTTTCTTT. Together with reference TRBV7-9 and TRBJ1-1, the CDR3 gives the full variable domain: DTGVSQNPRHKITKRGQNVTFRCDPISEHNRLYWYRQTLGQGPEFLTYFQNEAQLEKSRLLSDRFSAERPKGSFSTLEIQRTEQGDSAMYLCASFEGQANTEAFFGQGTRLTVV.

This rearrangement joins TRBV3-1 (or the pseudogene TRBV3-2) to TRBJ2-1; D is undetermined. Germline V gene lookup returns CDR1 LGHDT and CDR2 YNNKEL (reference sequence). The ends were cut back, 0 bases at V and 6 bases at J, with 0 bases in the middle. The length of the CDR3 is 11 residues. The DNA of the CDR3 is TGTGCCAGCAGCCAAGACAATGAGCAGTTCTTC. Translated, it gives CASSQDNEQFF.

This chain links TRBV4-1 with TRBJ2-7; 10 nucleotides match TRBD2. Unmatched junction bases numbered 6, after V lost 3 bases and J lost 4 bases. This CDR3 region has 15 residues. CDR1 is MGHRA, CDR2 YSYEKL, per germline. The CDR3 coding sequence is TGCGCCAGCAGCCATTCGAGCGGGAGGGATTACGAGCAGTACTTC. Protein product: CASSHSSGRDYEQYF.

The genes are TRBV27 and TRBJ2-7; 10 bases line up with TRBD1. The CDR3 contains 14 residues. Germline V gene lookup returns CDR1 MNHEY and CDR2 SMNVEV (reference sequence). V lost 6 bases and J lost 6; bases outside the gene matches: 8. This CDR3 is CASSPTGGSIEQYF. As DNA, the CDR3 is TGTGCCAGCAGCCCGACAGGGGGCTCTATCGAGCAGTACTTC.

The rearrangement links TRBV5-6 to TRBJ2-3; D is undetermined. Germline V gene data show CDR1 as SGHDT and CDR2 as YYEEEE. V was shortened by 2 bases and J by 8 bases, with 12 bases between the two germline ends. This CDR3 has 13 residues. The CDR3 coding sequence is TGTGCCAGCAGCTTCGCCGGGTGGGGTACGCAGTATTTT. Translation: CASSFAGWGTQYF. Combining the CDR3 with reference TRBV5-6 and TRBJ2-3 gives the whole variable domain DAGVTQSPTHLIKTRGQQVTLRCSPKSGHDTVSWYQQALGQGPQFIFQYYEEEERQRGNFPDRFSGHQFPNYSSELNVNALLLGDSALYLCASSFAGWGTQYFGPGTRLTVL.

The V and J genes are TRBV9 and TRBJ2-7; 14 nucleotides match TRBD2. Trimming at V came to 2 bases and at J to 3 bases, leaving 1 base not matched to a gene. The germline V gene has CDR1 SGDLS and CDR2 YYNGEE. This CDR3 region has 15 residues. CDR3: CASSVGTSGSYEQYF. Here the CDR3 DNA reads TGTGCCAGCAGCGTCGGGACTAGCGGGAGCTACGAGCAGTACTTC.